This entry lists 3 T cell receptor beta chains sequenced from one sample in a study of T-cell reconstitution after alpha-beta-depleted transplantation in children. During its preparation, the TCRbeta library received unique molecular identifiers. A single record per CDR3 protein comes from TCRdb applying MiXCR to the PCR reads. The sample lists 440,000 or so distinct CDR3 sequences, under 13% occurring once. The source was PBMCs from the stem cell graft donor, collected from the stem cell graft. These receptors all stem from a human donor who donated a stem cell graft to a child with acute myeloid leukemia.

V gene TRBV4-1 combines with J gene TRBJ1-4; D unclear. The germline V and J ends were trimmed by 3 bases and 0 bases, with 11 bases remaining between them. CDR3 length: 16 residues. Germline-derived CDR1 and CDR2 are MGHRA and YSYEKL. The CDR3 coding sequence is TGCGCCAGCAGCCATGGACCAGGAGCAACTAATGAAAAACTGTTTTTT. Its translation is CASSHGPGATNEKLFF.

This clonotype came up a few times. The chain has TRBV20-1 and TRBJ2-1, with 10 bases that match TRBD2. This CDR3 contains 14 residues. Trimming took 8 bases from V and 6 from J; bases not matched to a gene: 10. The germline V gene has CDR1 DFQATT and CDR2 SNEGSKA (reference sequence). CDR3 residues: CSSIHSGRSNEQFF. CDR3 DNA sequence: TGCAGTTCCATCCATAGCGGGAGGAGCAATGAGCAGTTCTTC.

This clonotype was seen only a few times. The chain combines TRBV20-1 with TRBJ2-5; 11 nucleotides agree with TRBD2. Per the germline V gene, CDR1 is DFQATT and CDR2 is SNEGSKA (reference sequence). The CDR3 runs 15 residues. Unmatched junction bases numbered 7, after V lost 3 bases and J lost 4 bases. The CDR3 protein is CSASILAGGGETQYF. The CDR3 DNA reads TGCAGTGCTAGTATCCTAGCGGGAGGTGGAGAGACCCAGTACTTC.